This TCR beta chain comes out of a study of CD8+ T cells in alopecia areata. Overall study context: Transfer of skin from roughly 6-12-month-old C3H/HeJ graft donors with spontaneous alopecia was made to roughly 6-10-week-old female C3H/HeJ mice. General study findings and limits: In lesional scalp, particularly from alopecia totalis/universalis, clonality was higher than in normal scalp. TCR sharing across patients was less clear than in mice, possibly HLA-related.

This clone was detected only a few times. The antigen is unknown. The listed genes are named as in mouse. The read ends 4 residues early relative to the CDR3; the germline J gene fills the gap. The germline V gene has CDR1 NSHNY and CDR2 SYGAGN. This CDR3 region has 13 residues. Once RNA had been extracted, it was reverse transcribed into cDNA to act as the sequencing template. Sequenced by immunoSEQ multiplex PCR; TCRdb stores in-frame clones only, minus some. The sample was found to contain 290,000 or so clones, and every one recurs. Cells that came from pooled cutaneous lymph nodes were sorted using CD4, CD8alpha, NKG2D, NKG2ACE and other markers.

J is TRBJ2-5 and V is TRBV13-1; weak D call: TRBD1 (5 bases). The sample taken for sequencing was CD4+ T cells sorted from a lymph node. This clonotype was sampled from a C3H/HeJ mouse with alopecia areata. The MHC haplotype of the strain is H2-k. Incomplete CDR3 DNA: TGTGCCAGCAGTGGGACAACTTCAGAC. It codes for CASSGTTSD. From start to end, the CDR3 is CASSGTTSDTQYF.